Following are 14 T cell receptor beta chains from one sample sequenced in a study of cytomegalovirus exposure and HLA in healthy donors. Primers: 60 Vbeta forward and 13 Jbeta reverse. Repertoires were generated with immunoSEQ multiplex PCR, while TCRdb's copy carries only in-frame clones and drops some. The sample lists hundreds of thousands of clones, about 80% occurring once. The specimen was PBMCs. All receptors come from a man aged 18 to 29 in good health and CMV-seronegative.

Only a few counts were recorded for this clone. CDR3 sequence reads: CASSLGSDSSSGNTIYF. The CDR3 nucleotides read TGTGCCAGCAGCTTAGGATCGGACTCGAGCTCTGGAAACACCATATATTTT. The gene calls are TRBV7-8 and TRBJ1-3, with D unresolved. CDR1 and CDR2 (germline): SGHVS, FQNEAQ. The CDR3 is made up of 17 amino acids. With 1 base removed from V and 0 bases from J, the gap between germline ends came to 13 bases.

The rearrangement joins TRBV4-1 to TRBJ1-3; D not resolved. V was shortened by 3 bases and J by 0 bases, with 12 bases between the two germline ends. Germline V gene lookup returns CDR1 MGHRA and CDR2 YSYEKL. The CDR3 sequence is 16 residues long. CDR3 loop: CASSQWSRSSGNTIYF. The CDR3 DNA is TGCGCCAGCAGCCAGTGGTCCCGGAGCTCTGGAAACACCATATATTTT.

The genes are TRBV6-1 and TRBJ2-1; perhaps TRBD1 as D (5 bases). Trimming left V 3 bases short and J 6 bases short, with 18 bases between. CDR1 and CDR2 from the germline V gene are MNHNS and SASEGT. This CDR3 region has 16 residues. The CDR3 bases are TGTGCCAGCAGTGAGCGATTTGACAGCCTAGGCAATGAGCAGTTCTTC. This translates into CASSERFDSLGNEQFF.

This chain connects TRBV18 to TRBJ2-1; TRBD2 matches at 12 bases. The germline CDR1 and CDR2 sequences are KGHSH and LQKENI. J was trimmed by 4 bases and V by 4 bases; bases with no gene match: 8. The CDR3 is 17 amino acids. The CDR3 sequence: CASSLDRLAGEYNEQFF. CDR3 nucleotides: TGTGCCAGCTCACTAGACAGACTAGCGGGAGAATACAATGAGCAGTTCTTC.

This chain connects TRBV19 to TRBJ1-1; D perhaps matches TRBD1 (6 bases). This CDR3 has 12 amino acids. Trimming took 10 bases from V and 1 from J, leaving 10 bases between them. Germline V gene sequence: CDR1 LNHDA, CDR2 SQIVND (reference sequence). The CDR3 reads CATGQSNTEAFF. CDR3 coding DNA: TGTGCCACCGGACAGTCGAACACTGAAGCTTTCTTT.

The chain uses TRBV7-9 and TRBJ2-1; D is unresolved. The length of the CDR3 is 11 residues. Germline V gene data show CDR1 as SEHNR and CDR2 as FQNEAQ (reference sequence). V was trimmed by 4 bases and J by 7 bases, leaving 5 bases between them. CDR3 sequence reads: CASSSTNEQFF. Here the CDR3 DNA reads TGTGCCAGCAGCTCTACGAATGAGCAGTTCTTC.

V gene TRBV7-3 combines with J gene TRBJ2-7, with D possibly TRBD2 on 5 matching bases. CDR1 SGHTA and CDR2 FQGTGA come from the germline V gene. Deletions cut 5 bases from V and 6 bases from J, with 17 bases between. The CDR3 has 14 amino acids. CDR3 sequence (DNA): TGTGCCAGCAGCCCCTCGGTGGGGAGTGGCGAGCAGTACTTC. The encoded protein is CASSPSVGSGEQYF.

The chain couples TRBV4-2 to TRBJ1-1, with 11 positions matching TRBD1. In germline, CDR1 is LGHNA, CDR2 YNFKEQ. The CDR3 totals 19 residues. V was clipped by 3 bases and J by 4 bases; unmatched bases: 16. The CDR3 loop reads CASSHLYPGQGEPITEAFF. For the CDR3, the DNA is TGTGCCAGCAGCCACCTCTATCCGGGACAGGGGGAGCCCATCACTGAAGCTTTCTTT.

This clone is a singleton in its sample. This chain links TRBV9 with TRBJ2-3; 9 nucleotides match TRBD1. This CDR3 is 12 amino acids long. The V gene end was trimmed by 2 bases and the J gene end by 12 bases; junction bases not matched to a gene: 4. Germline CDR1 and CDR2: SGDLS and YYNGEE. The CDR3 is CASSVPGQGQYF. CDR3 coding DNA: TGTGCCAGCAGCGTTCCGGGACAGGGACAGTATTTT.

V is TRBV4-1 and J is TRBJ2-5; D unclear. There are 14 residues in the CDR3. V was trimmed by 0 bases and J by 5 bases, leaving 10 bases between them. Germline CDR1 and CDR2: MGHRA and YSYEKL. The CDR3 spells CASSQDHSWETQYF. CDR3 DNA: TGCGCCAGCAGCCAAGATCACTCATGGGAGACCCAGTACTTC.

The gene calls are TRBV5-1 and TRBJ2-3; 8 bases match TRBD2. This CDR3 has 13 residues. In germline, CDR1 is SGHRS, CDR2 YFSETQ. The trim removed 4 bases at V and 5 bases at J, leaving 3 bases unmatched. The CDR3 nucleotides read TGCGCCAGCAGCCCAGCGGGGGAAGATACGCAGTATTTT. Translating gives CASSPAGEDTQYF.

This clone was seen just once. The V and J genes are TRBV5-8 and TRBJ1-2, with 9 bases that match TRBD1. This CDR3 comprises 16 residues. CDR1 and CDR2 (germline): SGHTS, YDEGEE. The ends lost 2 bases at V and 7 bases at J; junction bases unmatched: 12. CDR3 DNA: TGTGCCAGCAGCTTCGGAGGGGGACAGGGAAGTAGTGGCTACACCTTC. Its translation is CASSFGGGQGSSGYTF.

This chain uses TRBV7-2 with TRBJ2-1; 10 nucleotides match TRBD2. The CDR3 contains 17 residues. Germline loops: CDR1 SGHTA, CDR2 FQGNSA. The V segment lost 0 bases and the J segment 8 bases; nucleotides outside the gene matches: 10. CDR3 DNA sequence: TGTGCCAGCAGCTTAGCGCTAGCGGGAGTAGCACGGGATGAGCAGTTCTTC. This sequence encodes CASSLALAGVARDEQFF.

The CDR3 is CASSQTSSNEKLFF. Here the CDR3 DNA reads TGTGCCAGCAGCCAAACATCGTCCAATGAAAAACTGTTTTTT. The chain carries TRBV5-6 and TRBJ1-4; D ambiguous. CDR1 and CDR2 (germline): SGHDT, YYEEEE. The CDR3 is 14 residues long. Trimming left V 4 bases short and J 5 bases short, with 12 bases between. The full variable domain, completed using reference TRBV5-6 and TRBJ1-4, is DAGVTQSPTHLIKTRGQQVTLRCSPKSGHDTVSWYQQALGQGPQFIFQYYEEEERQRGNFPDRFSGHQFPNYSSELNVNALLLGDSALYLCASSQTSSNEKLFFGSGTQLSVL.